A single sample gave rise to the 10 T cell receptor beta chains below, sequenced in a study of blood T cell repertoires in COVID-19. TCRdb's copy holds only in-frame clones and misses some; the assay was immunoSEQ multiplex PCR. The data show approximately 180,000 clones, approximately 89% seen once. Input material: PBMCs or T cells enriched from blood (not recorded which). These receptors originate from a man between 35 and 55 years old who had recovered from COVID-19.

This clone was detected a few times. V usage is TRBV27 and J usage is TRBJ2-7; D possibly corresponds to TRBD1 (6 bases). V was shortened by 4 bases and J by 6 bases, with 19 bases between the two germline ends. The germline V gene has CDR1 MNHEY and CDR2 SMNVEV (reference sequence). CDR3 length: 15 residues. The CDR3 sequence: CASSYRDTQRGEQYF. Here the CDR3 DNA reads TGTGCCAGCAGTTACAGGGACACCCAGAGAGGCGAGCAGTACTTC.

The chain employs TRBV10-2 and TRBJ1-2; TRBD1 matches 7 bases. The CDR3 has 13 amino acids. Unmatched junction bases numbered 8, after V lost 7 bases and J lost 6 bases. From germline, CDR1 is WSHSY and CDR2 SAAADI. CDR3 nucleotides: TGCGCCAGCATTAGACAGGGCGGTAATGGCTACACCTTC. Its protein product is CASIRQGGNGYTF.

The chain employs TRBV7-6 and TRBJ2-5, with D uncertain. This CDR3 is 12 amino acids long. The germline V and J ends were trimmed by 2 bases and 5 bases, with 6 bases remaining between them. Germline lookup yields CDR1 SGHVS and CDR2 FNYEAQ. CDR3 sequence (DNA): TGTGCCAGCAGCTTATCTTCGGAGACCCAGTACTTC. It is translated as CASSLSSETQYF. The full variable domain, rest sourced from reference TRBV7-6 and TRBJ2-5, is GAGVSQSPRYKVTKRGQDVALRCDPISGHVSLYWYRQALGQGPEFLTYFNYEAQQDKSGLPNDRFSAERPEGSISTLTIQRTEQRDSAMYRCASSLSSETQYFGPGTRLLVL.

V usage is TRBV5-4 and J usage is TRBJ1-3; TRBD1 matches 7 bases. CDR1 SGHNT and CDR2 YYREEE come from the germline V gene (reference sequence). Germline trimming cut 4 bases from V and 3 bases from J; bases unmatched to any gene: 7. The length of the CDR3 is 15 residues. The CDR3 is CASSQGGPHGNTIYF. DNA for the CDR3: TGTGCCAGCAGCCAGGGGGGACCCCATGGAAACACCATATATTTT.

The rearrangement joins TRBV30 to TRBJ2-1; 8 nucleotides align to TRBD2. The CDR3 has 15 residues. Per germline, CDR1 GTSNPN and CDR2 SVGIG (reference sequence). The CDR3 protein is CALTLAASSYNEQFF. CDR3 in DNA: TGTGCTCTAACACTAGCGGCGAGCTCCTACAATGAGCAGTTCTTC.

The genes are TRBV16 and TRBJ1-1, with 7 bases fitting TRBD1. This CDR3 contains 16 residues. The junction had 8 bases not matched to a gene; V was cut back by 4 bases and J by 0 bases. CDR1 is KGHSY and CDR2 is FQNENV in the germline V gene. This CDR3 is CASSPLPDRLNTEAFF. CDR3 nucleotide sequence: TGTGCCAGCAGCCCTCTGCCGGACAGGCTGAACACTGAAGCTTTCTTT.

This clone was counted a single time. V is TRBV3-1 (or the pseudogene TRBV3-2) and J is TRBJ2-2; 8 bases are shared with TRBD1. Germline lookup yields CDR1 LGHDT and CDR2 YNNKEL (reference sequence). Germline trimming cut 3 bases from V and 6 bases from J; bases unmatched to any gene: 9. This CDR3 is 16 amino acids long. The CDR3 DNA follows: TGTGCCAGCAGCCAGTTGACAGGGGTAGTCGCCGGGGAGCTGTTTTTT. This gives the protein CASSQLTGVVAGELFF.

This chain joins TRBV3-1 (or the pseudogene TRBV3-2) and TRBJ1-6; D ambiguous. The CDR3 is 15 residues long. Germline CDR1 reads LGHDT; CDR2 reads YNNKEL (reference sequence). The germline V and J ends were trimmed by 3 bases and 6 bases, with 12 bases remaining between them. The CDR3 reads CASSQEGFFNSPLHF. CDR3 in DNA: TGTGCCAGCAGCCAGGAGGGATTCTTTAATTCACCCCTCCACTTT.

The genes are TRBV5-1 and TRBJ1-2, with D maybe TRBD1 (6 bases). Trimming took off 4 bases at V and 0 bases at J, with 10 bases between the two ends. Germline CDR1 is SGHRS and CDR2 is YFSETQ. This CDR3 comprises 14 residues. CDR3 sequence reads: CASSPGQTNYGYTF. DNA of the CDR3: TGCGCCAGCAGCCCTGGACAGACTAACTATGGCTACACCTTC.

The CDR3 spells CASSVPRLAGERPDTQYF. Written as DNA, the CDR3 is TGTGCCAGCAGCGTACCAAGACTAGCGGGAGAGAGGCCAGATACGCAGTATTTT. The chain is built from TRBV9 and TRBJ2-3, with 12 bases matching TRBD2. Losses at the gene ends were 1 base for V and 4 bases for J; bases not matched to a gene: 10. This CDR3 region has 18 residues. Germline lookup yields CDR1 SGDLS and CDR2 YYNGEE.